Listed below are T cell receptor beta chains from one sample, sequenced in a study of tumor T cells in aggressive B-cell lymphoma. Using immunoSEQ multiplex PCR, the repertoire was profiled, and TCRdb retains in-frame clones only, with some absent. This sample has 9,300 or so clones, with over 75% found just once. Source material: tumor tissue. Receptors originate from an adult with diffuse large B cell lymphoma. The CDR3 runs from the conserved cysteine through the conserved F or W. Fields, in order: J gene, D gene, CDR3 length, V gene, clone size, CDR3 DNA, CDR3 protein. D genes are given only for firm matches. For some rows the clone size is stated as once, few or many, or as a class when expanded; others skip it.

TRBJ1-1 - 15 TRBV25-1 few TGTGCCAGCAGTGAGTCAGGGGCCGGGGACACTGAAGCTTTCTTT CASSESGAGDTEAFF
TRBJ2-7 TRBD2 17 TRBV19 - TGTGCCAGTAGTGTCCCGTACAGGACTAGCGGGAGCTACGAGCAGTACTTC CASSVPYRTSGSYEQYF
TRBJ2-7 TRBD2 15 TRBV29-1 once TGCAGCGTTGAATCGGTTTGGGAGGGCAGTTACGAGCAGTACTTC CSVESVWEGSYEQYF
TRBJ1-2 - 12 TRBV23-1 - TGCGCCAGCAGGACAGTTAACTATGGCTACACCTTC CASRTVNYGYTF
TRBJ2-7 TRBD2 17 TRBV5-6 - TGTGCCAGCAGCTTTTTGACTAGCGGGAGACCAGCCTACGAGCAGTACTTC CASSFLTSGRPAYEQYF
TRBJ2-2 - 20 TRBV4-1 - TGCGCCAGCAGCGGGGGGTGGGGTCCCAACCAACCTTCGAACACCGGGGAGCTGTTTTTT CASSGGWGPNQPSNTGELFF
TRBJ1-2 TRBD1 14 TRBV11-2 - TGTGCCAGCAGCTCCGTAACAGGGGGTTCTGGCTACACCTTC CASSSVTGGSGYTF
TRBJ2-3 TRBD2 16 TRBV4-2 - TGTGCCAGCAGCCAGGGGGGACTAGCGGGATTAGATACGCAGTATTTT CASSQGGLAGLDTQYF
TRBJ1-3 TRBD1 16 TRBV5-8 - TGTGCCAGCAGCGGGGGACAGGGGCCGGGTGGAAACACCATATATTTT CASSGGQGPGGNTIYF
TRBJ1-5 - 15 TRBV6-6 - TGTGCCGGCAGTTACGCGGGGGGAACTAATCAGCCCCAGCATTTT CAGSYAGGTNQPQHF
TRBJ2-4 TRBD1 16 TRBV6-6 - TGTGCCAGCCGGTGGGACAGGGGGCAGAACAAAAACATTCAGTACTTC CASRWDRGQNKNIQYF
TRBJ2-3 - 15 TRBV5-1 few TGCGCCAGCAGCTCTGACAGGACCTACACAGATACGCAGTATTTT CASSSDRTYTDTQYF
TRBJ2-3 - 17 TRBV5-6 - TGTGCCAGCAGCTCCCAGGCTAGCGTGTTGGACGCAGATACGCAGTATTTT CASSSQASVLDADTQYF
TRBJ2-2 - 15 TRBV2 - TGTGCCAGCACCAAAGGGGACACTAACACCGGGGAGCTGTTTTTT CASTKGDTNTGELFF
TRBJ2-7 TRBD1 15 TRBV6-6 - TGTGCCAGCAGTTACGGGGACAGGGGGCGGTACGAGCAGTACTTC CASSYGDRGRYEQYF
TRBJ1-4 - 16 TRBV18 - TGTGCCAGCTCACCCGTCGCGGGGCAAACTAATGAAAAACTGTTTTTT CASSPVAGQTNEKLFF
TRBJ1-2 - 15 TRBV5-3 once TGTGCCAGAAGCTCCATCGGCCTAGAGAAGTATGGCTACACCTTC CARSSIGLEKYGYTF
TRBJ1-4 TRBD1 17 TRBV7-2 - TGTGCCAGCAGCTTAGTCGGCAGGGGGCGGACTAATGAAAAACTGTTTTTT CASSLVGRGRTNEKLFF
TRBJ2-3 TRBD1 13 TRBV19 once TGTGCCACCTCGGACAGGGTTAAAGATACGCAGTATTTT CATSDRVKDTQYF
TRBJ1-1 - 14 TRBV7-6 - TGTGCCAGCAGCTTAGCGAGGATGAACACTGAAGCTTTCTTT CASSLARMNTEAFF
TRBJ2-6 - 16 TRBV4-2 few TGTGCCAGCAGCCAAGTTACGGGTACCGGGGCCAACGTCCTGACTTTC CASSQVTGTGANVLTF
TRBJ2-7 - 14 TRBV5-4 - TGTGCCAGCAGCTTTGGAGGGAGCTCCTACGAGCAGTACTTC CASSFGGSSYEQYF
TRBJ2-1 TRBD1 12 TRBV4-1 - TGCGCCAGCAGCGATTTGACAGGACAGGAGTTCTTC CASSDLTGQEFF
TRBJ2-3 - 16 TRBV11-2 once TGTGCCGGCCAGACACGACTCAGGGGTAGCACAGATACGCAGTATTTT CAGQTRLRGSTDTQYF
TRBJ2-2 TRBD1 15 TRBV7-8 - TGTGCCAGCAGCACGACAGGGGGAGGAACCGGGGAGCTGTTTTTT CASSTTGGGTGELFF
TRBJ2-1 TRBD2 18 TRBV4-3 - TGCGCCAGCAGCCAAGAGTCCATACCGGGACTAGGAAGCAATGAGCAGTTCTTC CASSQESIPGLGSNEQFF
TRBJ1-1 - 12 TRBV29-1 few TGCAGCGTTACGGAATGGGCCACTGAAGCTTTCTTT CSVTEWATEAFF
TRBJ2-2 TRBD1 15 TRBV4-1 - TGCGCCAGCAGCCGGGACAGGGGTGGTCCCGGGGAGCTGTTTTTT CASSRDRGGPGELFF
TRBJ1-2 TRBD1 17 TRBV11-1 - TGTGCCAGCAGCCATCGTCCAGGGGGCAATGGAAACTATGGCTACACCTTC CASSHRPGGNGNYGYTF
TRBJ1-2 TRBD1 14 TRBV28 - TGTGCCAGCAGTTTAGGGACAGCCCTTTATGGCTACACCTTC CASSLGTALYGYTF
TRBJ2-3 - 14 TRBV27 - TGTGCCAGCAGTTCAGGGTGGCCCACAGATACGCAGTATTTT CASSSGWPTDTQYF
TRBJ2-1 - 17 TRBV2 - TGTGCCAGCAGTGAAACCTGGCGGCTAAGCTCCTACAATGAGCAGTTCTTC CASSETWRLSSYNEQFF
TRBJ1-1 TRBD1 17 TRBV5-4 - TGTGCCAGCAGCCCCGGTCCCGGGACAGGAATGAACACTGAAGCTTTCTTT CASSPGPGTGMNTEAFF
TRBJ1-4 - 17 TRBV21-1 few TGTGCCAGCAGCCTCCAGGTTGGGCGAAGAACTAATGAAAAACTGTTTTTT CASSLQVGRRTNEKLFF
TRBJ2-7 TRBD2 15 TRBV28 - TGTGCCAGCAGTTTCGGGGTAGCGGGAGCCTACGAGCAGTACTTC CASSFGVAGAYEQYF
TRBJ2-7 TRBD2 15 TRBV5-1 - TGCGCCAGCAGCTCGGGGACTAGCGGGACCTACGAGCAGTACTTC CASSSGTSGTYEQYF
TRBJ2-5 - 16 TRBV21-1 - TGTGCCAGCAGCAAAGGGACTAGCGGGGACCAAGAGACCCAGTACTTC CASSKGTSGDQETQYF
TRBJ2-1 TRBD2 11 TRBV2 - TGTGCCAGCCAGCGGGAGGGTGAGCAGTTCTTC CASQREGEQFF
TRBJ1-2 TRBD1 11 TRBV19 - TGTGCCGGAAAGGGGGCGCATGGCTACACCTTC CAGKGAHGYTF
TRBJ2-7 TRBD2 15 TRBV27 few TGTGCCAGCAGTTTATACGCTAGCGGCTCCTACGAGCAGTACTTC CASSLYASGSYEQYF
TRBJ1-2 TRBD1 15 TRBV12-5 - TGTGCTAGTGGGTTGGGACAGGAAAAGGCCTATGGCTACACCTTC CASGLGQEKAYGYTF
TRBJ2-5 - 16 TRBV28 - TGTGCCAGCAGTTCCCGACATTGGCGGGGCCAAGAGACCCAGTACTTC CASSSRHWRGQETQYF
TRBJ2-7 - 15 TRBV9 - TGTGCCAGCAGCGTAGAACAGGTCAGCTCCTACGAGCAGTACTTC CASSVEQVSSYEQYF
TRBJ1-1 - 11 TRBV20-1 - TGCAGTGCTAGACCCAGGGGTATGGCTTTCTTT CSARPRGMAFF
TRBJ1-2 TRBD1 15 TRBV5-4 - TGTGCCAGCAGGGAGGGGGGCAGGGGGAACTATGGCTACACCTTC CASREGGRGNYGYTF
TRBJ2-7 TRBD2 13 TRBV6-5 - TGTGCCAGCAGGTTGGGAGGGCCCGACGAGCAGTACTTC CASRLGGPDEQYF
TRBJ1-2 - 11 TRBV25-1 - TGTGCCAGCAGTGCCAGCTATGGCTACACCTTC CASSASYGYTF
TRBJ2-7 TRBD2 14 TRBV11-2 - TGTGCCAGCAGCTGGGGGACTAGCGGCGGCGAGCAGTACTTC CASSWGTSGGEQYF
TRBJ1-5 - 14 TRBV28 - TGTGCCAGCAGTTTATCAGGGGTCAATCAGCCCCAGCATTTT CASSLSGVNQPQHF
TRBJ2-1 TRBD1 15 TRBV5-6 - TGTGCCAGCAGCCCCCGGGACAGGGAGAACAATGAGCAGTTCTTC CASSPRDRENNEQFF